The T cell receptor beta chain described here comes from a study of T cell repertoires in cytomegalovirus infection. This clonotype came up a few times. TCRdb ran MiXCR on the reads and lists one entry per CDR3 protein. The table has roughly 720,000 distinct CDR3 sequences, about a third seen once; the top ten hold about 2.8%. Sequencing was carried out using PBMCs. This receptor was taken from a human donor in good health (CMV status not recorded). Some clones in this sample may be carry-over from other donors' samples.

CDR3 in amino acids: CSASNLAGRTYNEQFF. DNA for the CDR3: TGCAGTGCTTCAAACTTAGCGGGCCGGACCTACAATGAGCAGTTCTTC. The genes are TRBV20-1 and TRBJ2-1; 7 nucleotides align to TRBD2. V dropped 5 bases and J dropped 2; count of bases not matched to a gene: 12. CDR1 and CDR2 from the germline V gene are DFQATT and SNEGSKA (reference sequence). CDR3 size: 16 residues.